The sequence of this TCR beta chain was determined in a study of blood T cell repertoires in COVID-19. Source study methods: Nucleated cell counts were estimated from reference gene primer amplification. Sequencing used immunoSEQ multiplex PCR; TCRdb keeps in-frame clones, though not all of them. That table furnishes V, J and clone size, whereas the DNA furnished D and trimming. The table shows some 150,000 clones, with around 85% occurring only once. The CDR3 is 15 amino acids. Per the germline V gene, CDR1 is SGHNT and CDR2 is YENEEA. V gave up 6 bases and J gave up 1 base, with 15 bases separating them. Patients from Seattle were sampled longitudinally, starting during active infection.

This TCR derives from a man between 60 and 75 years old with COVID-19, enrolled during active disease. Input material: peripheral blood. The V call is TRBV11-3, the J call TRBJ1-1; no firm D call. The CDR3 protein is CASRPPGKTNTEAFF. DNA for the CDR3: TGTGCCAGCAGACCCCCCGGGAAAACGAACACTGAAGCTTTCTTT. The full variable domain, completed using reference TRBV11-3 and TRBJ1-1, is EAGVVQSPRYKIIEKKQPVAFWCNPISGHNTLYWYLQNLGQGPELLIRYENEEAVDDSQLPKDRFSAERLKGVDSTLKIQPAELGDSAVYLCASRPPGKTNTEAFFGQGTRLTVV.